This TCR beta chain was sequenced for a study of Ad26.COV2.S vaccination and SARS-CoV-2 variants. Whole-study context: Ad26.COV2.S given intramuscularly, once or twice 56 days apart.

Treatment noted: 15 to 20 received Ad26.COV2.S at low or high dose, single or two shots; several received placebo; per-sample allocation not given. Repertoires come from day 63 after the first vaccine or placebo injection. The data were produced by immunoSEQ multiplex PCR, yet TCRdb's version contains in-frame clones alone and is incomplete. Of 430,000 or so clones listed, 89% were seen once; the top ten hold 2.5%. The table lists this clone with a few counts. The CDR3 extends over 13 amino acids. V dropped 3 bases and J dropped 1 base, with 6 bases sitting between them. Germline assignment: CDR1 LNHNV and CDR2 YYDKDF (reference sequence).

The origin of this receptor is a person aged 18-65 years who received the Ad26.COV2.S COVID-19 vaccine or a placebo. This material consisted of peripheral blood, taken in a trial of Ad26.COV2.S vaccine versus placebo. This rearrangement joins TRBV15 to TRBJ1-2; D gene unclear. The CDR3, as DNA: TGTGCCACCAGCAGTTCTAATAACTATGGCTACACCTTC. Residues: CATSSSNNYGYTF. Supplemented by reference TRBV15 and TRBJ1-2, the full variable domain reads DAMVIQNPRYQVTQFGKPVTLSCSQTLNHNVMYWYQQKSSQAPKLLFHYYDKDFNNEADTPDNFQSRRPNTSFCFLDIRSPGLGDTAMYLCATSSSNNYGYTFGSGTRLTVV.